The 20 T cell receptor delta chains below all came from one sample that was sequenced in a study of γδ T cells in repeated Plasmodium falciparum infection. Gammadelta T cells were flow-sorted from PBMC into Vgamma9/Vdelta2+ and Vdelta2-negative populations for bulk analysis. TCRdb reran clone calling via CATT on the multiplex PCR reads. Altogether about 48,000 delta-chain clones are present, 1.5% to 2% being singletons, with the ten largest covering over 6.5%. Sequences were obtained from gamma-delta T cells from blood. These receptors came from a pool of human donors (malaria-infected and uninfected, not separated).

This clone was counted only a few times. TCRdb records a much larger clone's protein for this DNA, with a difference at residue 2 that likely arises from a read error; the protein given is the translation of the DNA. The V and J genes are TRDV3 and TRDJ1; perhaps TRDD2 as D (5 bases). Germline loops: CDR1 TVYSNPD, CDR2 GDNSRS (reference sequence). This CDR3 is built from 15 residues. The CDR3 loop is CSFSTAYSLTDKLIF. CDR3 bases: TGTTCCTTTAGTACCGCCTACTCCCTTACCGATAAACTCATCTTT.

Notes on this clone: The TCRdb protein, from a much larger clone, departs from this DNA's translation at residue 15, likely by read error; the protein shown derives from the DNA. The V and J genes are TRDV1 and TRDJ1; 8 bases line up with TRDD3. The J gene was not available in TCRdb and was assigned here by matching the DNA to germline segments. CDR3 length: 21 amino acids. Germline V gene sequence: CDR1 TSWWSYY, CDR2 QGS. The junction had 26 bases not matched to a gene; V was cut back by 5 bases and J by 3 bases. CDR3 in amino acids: CALGKLGYLERGDIAPDKLIF. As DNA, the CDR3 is TGTGCTCTTGGGAAGCTTGGATATTTAGAGAGGGGGGATATTGCGCCCGATAAACTCATCTTT.

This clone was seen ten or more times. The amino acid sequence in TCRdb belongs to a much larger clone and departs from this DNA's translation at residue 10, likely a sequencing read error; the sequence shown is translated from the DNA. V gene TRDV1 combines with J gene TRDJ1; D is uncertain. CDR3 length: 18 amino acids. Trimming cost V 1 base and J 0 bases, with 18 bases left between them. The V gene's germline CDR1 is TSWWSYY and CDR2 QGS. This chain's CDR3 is CALGEPPTGVTYTDKLIF. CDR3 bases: TGTGCTCTTGGGGAACCCCCCACCGGTGTAACTTACACCGATAAACTCATCTTT.

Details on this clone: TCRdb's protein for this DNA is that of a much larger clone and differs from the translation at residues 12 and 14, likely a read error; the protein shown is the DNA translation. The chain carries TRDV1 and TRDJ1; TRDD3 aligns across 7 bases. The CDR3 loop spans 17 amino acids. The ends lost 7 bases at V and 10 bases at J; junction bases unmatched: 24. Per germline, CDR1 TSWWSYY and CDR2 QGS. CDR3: CALEVSPTGALCNRLIF. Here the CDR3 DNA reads TGTGCTCTTGAGGTTTCCCCCACTGGGGCGCTATGCAATAGACTCATCTTT.

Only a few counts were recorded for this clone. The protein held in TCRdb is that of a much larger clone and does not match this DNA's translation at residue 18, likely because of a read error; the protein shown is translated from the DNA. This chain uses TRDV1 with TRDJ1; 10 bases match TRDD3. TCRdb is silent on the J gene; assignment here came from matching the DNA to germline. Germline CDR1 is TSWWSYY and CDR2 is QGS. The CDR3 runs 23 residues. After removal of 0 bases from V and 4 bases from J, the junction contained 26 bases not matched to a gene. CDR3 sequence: CALGELEYWGIYKGPPGDDKLIF. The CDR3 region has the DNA TGTGCTCTTGGGGAACTTGAGTACTGGGGGATCTATAAGGGTCCTCCTGGCGACGATAAACTCATCTTT.

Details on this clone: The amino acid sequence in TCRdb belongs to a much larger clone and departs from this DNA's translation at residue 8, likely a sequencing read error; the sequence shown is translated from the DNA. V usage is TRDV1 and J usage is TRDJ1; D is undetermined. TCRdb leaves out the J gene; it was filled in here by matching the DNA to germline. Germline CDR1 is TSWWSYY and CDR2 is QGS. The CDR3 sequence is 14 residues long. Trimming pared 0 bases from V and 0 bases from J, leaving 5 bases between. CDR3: CALGELGHTDKLIF. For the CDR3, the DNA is TGTGCTCTTGGGGAACTGGGGCACACCGATAAACTCATCTTT.

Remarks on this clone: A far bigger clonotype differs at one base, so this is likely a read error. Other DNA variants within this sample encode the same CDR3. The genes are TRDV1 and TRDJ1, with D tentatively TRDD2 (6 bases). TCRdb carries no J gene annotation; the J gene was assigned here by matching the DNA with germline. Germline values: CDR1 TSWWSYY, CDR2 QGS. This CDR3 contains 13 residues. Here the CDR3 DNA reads TGTGCCCTATTCCTATTGAACACCGATAAACTCATCTTT. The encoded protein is CALFLLNTDKLIF.

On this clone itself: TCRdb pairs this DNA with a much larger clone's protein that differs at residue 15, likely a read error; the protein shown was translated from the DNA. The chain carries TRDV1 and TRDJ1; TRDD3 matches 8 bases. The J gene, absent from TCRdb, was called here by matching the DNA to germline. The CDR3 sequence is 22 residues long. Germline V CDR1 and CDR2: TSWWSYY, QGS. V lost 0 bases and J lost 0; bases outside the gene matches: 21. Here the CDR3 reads CALGELAFYWGLGVPNTDKLIF. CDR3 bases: TGTGCTCTTGGGGAACTAGCTTTCTACTGGGGACTGGGGGTCCCTAACACCGATAAACTCATCTTT.

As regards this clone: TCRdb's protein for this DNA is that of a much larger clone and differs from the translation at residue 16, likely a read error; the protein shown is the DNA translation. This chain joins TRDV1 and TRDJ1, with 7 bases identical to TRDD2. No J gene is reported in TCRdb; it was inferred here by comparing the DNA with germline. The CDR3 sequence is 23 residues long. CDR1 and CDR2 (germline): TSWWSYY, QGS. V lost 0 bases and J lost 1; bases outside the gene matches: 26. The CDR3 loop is CALGELTLPKGSKVIEGTDKLIF. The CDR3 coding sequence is TGTGCTCTTGGGGAACTTACTCTTCCTAAGGGGTCCAAGGTTATCGAGGGCACCGATAAACTCATCTTT.

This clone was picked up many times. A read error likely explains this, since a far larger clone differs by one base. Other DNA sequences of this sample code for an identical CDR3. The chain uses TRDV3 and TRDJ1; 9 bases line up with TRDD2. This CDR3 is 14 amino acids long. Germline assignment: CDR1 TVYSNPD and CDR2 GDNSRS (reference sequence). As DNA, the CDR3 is TGTGCCTTTAGTCCTTCCTACGGCCTCGATAAGCTCATCTTT. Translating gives CAFSPSYGLDKLIF.

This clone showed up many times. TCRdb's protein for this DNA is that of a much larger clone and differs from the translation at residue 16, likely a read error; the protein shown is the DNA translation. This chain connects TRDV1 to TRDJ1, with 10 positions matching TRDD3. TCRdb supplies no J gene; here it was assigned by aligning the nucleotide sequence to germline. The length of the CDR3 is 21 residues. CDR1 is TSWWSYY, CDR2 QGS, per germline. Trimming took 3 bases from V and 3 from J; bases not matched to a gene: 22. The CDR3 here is CALGEPEFPRLGDVGADKLIF. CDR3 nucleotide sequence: TGTGCTCTTGGGGAGCCGGAATTCCCTCGACTGGGGGATGTAGGCGCCGATAAACTCATCTTT.

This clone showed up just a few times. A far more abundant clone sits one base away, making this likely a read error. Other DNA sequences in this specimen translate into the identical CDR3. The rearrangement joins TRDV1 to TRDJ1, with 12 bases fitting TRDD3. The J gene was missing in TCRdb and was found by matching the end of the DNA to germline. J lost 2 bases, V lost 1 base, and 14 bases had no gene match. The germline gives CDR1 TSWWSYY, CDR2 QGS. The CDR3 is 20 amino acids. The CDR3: CALGERITTSGGYVTDKLIF. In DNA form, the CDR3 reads TGTGCTCTTGGGGAACGCATCACGACATCTGGGGGATACGTAACCGATAAACTCATCTTT.

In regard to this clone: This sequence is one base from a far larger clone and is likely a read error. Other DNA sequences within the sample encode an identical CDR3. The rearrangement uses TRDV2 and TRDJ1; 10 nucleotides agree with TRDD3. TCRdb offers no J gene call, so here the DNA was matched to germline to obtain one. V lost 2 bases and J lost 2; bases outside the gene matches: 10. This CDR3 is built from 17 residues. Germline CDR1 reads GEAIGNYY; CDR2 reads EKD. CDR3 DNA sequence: TGTGCCTGTGACATCTTGGGGGATACTTCTTCTACCGATAAACTCATCTTT. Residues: CACDILGDTSSTDKLIF.

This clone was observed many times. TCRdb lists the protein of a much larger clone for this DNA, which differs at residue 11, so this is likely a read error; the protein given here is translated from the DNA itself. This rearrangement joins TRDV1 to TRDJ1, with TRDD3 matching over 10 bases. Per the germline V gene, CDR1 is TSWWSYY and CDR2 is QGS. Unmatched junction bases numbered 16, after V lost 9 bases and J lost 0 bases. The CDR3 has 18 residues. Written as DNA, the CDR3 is TGTGCTCTCCTACCGTCCTACGGGGGATACGTGTACACCGATAAACTCATCTTT. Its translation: CALLPSYGGYVYTDKLIF.

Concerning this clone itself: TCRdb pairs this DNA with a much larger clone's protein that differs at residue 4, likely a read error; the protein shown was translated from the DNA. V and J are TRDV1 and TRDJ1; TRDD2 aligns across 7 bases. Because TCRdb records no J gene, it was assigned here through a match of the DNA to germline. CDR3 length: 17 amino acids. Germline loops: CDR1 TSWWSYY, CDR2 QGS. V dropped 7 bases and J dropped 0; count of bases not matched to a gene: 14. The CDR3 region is CALEAAFLFAHTDKLIF. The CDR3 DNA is TGTGCTCTTGAGGCGGCCTTCCTTTTCGCACACACCGATAAACTCATCTTT.

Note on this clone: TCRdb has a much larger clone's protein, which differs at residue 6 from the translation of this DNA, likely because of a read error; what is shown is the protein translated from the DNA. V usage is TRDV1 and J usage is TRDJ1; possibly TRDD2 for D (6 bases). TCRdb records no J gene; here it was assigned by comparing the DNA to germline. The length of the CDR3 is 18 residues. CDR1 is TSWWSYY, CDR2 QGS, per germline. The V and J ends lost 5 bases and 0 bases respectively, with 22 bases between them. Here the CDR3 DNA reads TGTGCTCTTGGGAACCCTCCTACGAAGTCTACGTACACCGATAAACTCATCTTT. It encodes CALGNPPTKSTYTDKLIF.

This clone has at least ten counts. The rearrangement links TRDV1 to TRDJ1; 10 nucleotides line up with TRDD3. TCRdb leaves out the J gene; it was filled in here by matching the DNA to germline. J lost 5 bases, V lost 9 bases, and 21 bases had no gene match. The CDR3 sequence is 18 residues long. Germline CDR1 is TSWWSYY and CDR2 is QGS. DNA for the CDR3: TGTGCTCTCTGGGAACTCTTCCCGATTTACTGGGGGATGGATAAACTCATCTTT. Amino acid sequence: CALWELFPIYWGMDKLIF.

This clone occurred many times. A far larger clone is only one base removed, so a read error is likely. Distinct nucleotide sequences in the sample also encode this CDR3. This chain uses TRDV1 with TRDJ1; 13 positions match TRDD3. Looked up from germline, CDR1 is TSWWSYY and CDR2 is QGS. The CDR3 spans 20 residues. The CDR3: CALGEVTLLYWGIRPDKLIF. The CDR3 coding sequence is TGTGCTCTTGGGGAAGTCACCCTTTTGTACTGGGGGATACGCCCCGACAAACTCATCTTT.

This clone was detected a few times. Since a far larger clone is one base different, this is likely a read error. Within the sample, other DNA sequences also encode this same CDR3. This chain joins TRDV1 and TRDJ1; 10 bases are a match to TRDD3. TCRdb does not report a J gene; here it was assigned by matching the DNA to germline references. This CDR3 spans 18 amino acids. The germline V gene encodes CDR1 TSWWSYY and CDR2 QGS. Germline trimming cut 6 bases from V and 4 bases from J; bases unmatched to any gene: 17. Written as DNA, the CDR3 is TGTGCTCTTGGTATTCACGACCACGGGGGGGATACGAACGATAAACTCATCTTT. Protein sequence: CALGIHDHGGDTNDKLIF.

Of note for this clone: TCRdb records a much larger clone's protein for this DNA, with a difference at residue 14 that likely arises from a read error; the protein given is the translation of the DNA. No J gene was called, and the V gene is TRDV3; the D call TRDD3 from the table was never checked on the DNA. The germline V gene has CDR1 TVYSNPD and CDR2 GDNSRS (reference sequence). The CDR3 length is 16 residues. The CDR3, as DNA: TGTGCCTTTGGTTACCGGTCTGGGGGATACGTCGATAAACACATCTTT. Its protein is CAFGYRSGGYVDKHIF.